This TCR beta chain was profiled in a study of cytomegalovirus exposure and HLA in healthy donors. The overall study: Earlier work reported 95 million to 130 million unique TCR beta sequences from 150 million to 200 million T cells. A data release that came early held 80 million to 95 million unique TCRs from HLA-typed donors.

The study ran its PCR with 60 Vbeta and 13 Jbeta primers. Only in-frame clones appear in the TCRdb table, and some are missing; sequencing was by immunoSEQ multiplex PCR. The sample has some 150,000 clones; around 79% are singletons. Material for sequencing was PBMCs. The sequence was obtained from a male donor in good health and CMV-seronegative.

The CDR3 loop is CSVGRTRENTGELFF. CDR3 sequence (DNA): TGCAGCGTTGGGCGTACTAGAGAGAACACCGGGGAGCTGTTTTTT. The rearrangement links TRBV29-1 to TRBJ2-2, with TRBD2 as a possible D gene (5 bases). Germline assignment: CDR1 SQVTM and CDR2 ANQGSEA. The CDR3 length is 15 residues. Between the trimmed V and J ends, which lost 4 bases and 1 base, there was a span of 13 bases.